This T cell receptor beta chain was sequenced in a study of technical replicates of blood from a handful of donors. V lost 2 bases and J lost 0; bases outside the gene matches: 3. The CDR3 spans 16 residues. The V gene's germline CDR1 is WNHNN and CDR2 SYGVQD (reference sequence). This table comes from immunoSEQ multiplex PCR, and its TCRdb copy is limited to in-frame clones, with some not included. Among about 68,000 clones, around 97% were seen once, and the ten largest hold 0.2% to 0.3%. The V gene is TRBV10-1, the J gene TRBJ2-7; TRBD2 matches at 11 bases. The receptor was isolated from a human donor in good health. The sequenced sample was T cells isolated from PBMCs. The CDR3: CASSEKTSGSSYEQYF. Written as DNA, the CDR3 is TGCGCCAGCAGTGAGAAAACTAGCGGGAGCTCCTACGAGCAGTACTTC.